Below, 15 T cell receptor beta chains from the same sample are listed, as sequenced in a study of shared clonotypes between healthy human individuals. Sequencing was performed with immunoSEQ multiplex PCR; in TCRdb, only in-frame clones are kept and a portion is missing. The sample has about a million clones, approximately 80% seen once. Sequencing used memory CD4+ T cells sorted from blood. Subset: CD45RA-negative fraction. The receptors shown here come from a man younger than 30 in good health.

In this sample, this clone turned up a few times. This rearrangement joins TRBV2 to TRBJ1-6; 7 nucleotides align to TRBD1. The ends lost 8 bases at V and 7 bases at J; junction bases unmatched: 5. The germline V gene encodes CDR1 SNHLY and CDR2 FYNNEI. The CDR3 loop spans 13 amino acids. This CDR3 reads CASEETGNSPLHF. The CDR3 DNA follows: TGTGCCAGCGAGGAGACAGGGAATTCACCCCTCCACTTT.

The chain carries TRBV5-8 and TRBJ2-1, with D unresolved. CDR3 length: 14 residues. The ends were cut back, 2 bases at V and 6 bases at J, with 12 bases in the middle. Germline CDR1 and CDR2: SGHTS and YDEGEE. The CDR3 sequence is CASSFPRLINEQFF. CDR3 coding DNA: TGTGCCAGCAGCTTCCCGCGACTGATCAATGAGCAGTTCTTC.

The gene calls are TRBV6-1 and TRBJ2-7; 8 bases agree with TRBD1. Trimming at V came to 3 bases and at J to 4 bases, leaving 2 bases not matched to a gene. This CDR3 comprises 13 residues. Germline V CDR1 and CDR2: MNHNS, SASEGT. The CDR3 is CASSDQGAYEQYF. The CDR3 DNA follows: TGTGCCAGCAGTGATCAGGGGGCGTACGAGCAGTACTTC.

The V gene is TRBV6-6, the J gene TRBJ1-6; D is ambiguous. This CDR3 is built from 16 residues. Per germline, CDR1 MNHNY and CDR2 SVGAGI (reference sequence). V was shortened by 2 bases and J by 2 bases, with 10 bases between the two germline ends. The CDR3 DNA sequence: TGTGCCAGCAGTTACGCAATCCCCACCTATAATTCACCCCTCCACTTT. This encodes CASSYAIPTYNSPLHF.

This chain uses TRBV6-6 with TRBJ2-7; tentatively, D is TRBD1 or TRBD2 (7 bases each). CDR3 length equals 13 residues. V was pared by 7 bases and J by 3 bases, with 13 bases between. Germline V gene sequence: CDR1 MNHNY, CDR2 SVGAGI (reference sequence). In DNA, the CDR3 is TGTGCCAGCACGTCAGGGGGGGGCTACGAGCAGTACTTC. It yields the protein CASTSGGGYEQYF.

The rearrangement links TRBV5-6 to TRBJ1-4; D remains unclear. This CDR3 contains 14 residues. The V and J ends lost 1 base and 5 bases respectively, with 9 bases between them. Germline CDR1 reads SGHDT; CDR2 reads YYEEEE. This CDR3 reads CASSLWQMNEKLFF. In nucleotides, the CDR3 is TGTGCCAGCAGCTTGTGGCAGATGAATGAAAAACTGTTTTTT.

This clone was detected a few times. The chain uses TRBV15 and TRBJ1-1; D gene ambiguous. The CDR3 spans 13 residues. V was pared by 4 bases and J by 5 bases, with 11 bases between. CDR1 LNHNV and CDR2 YYDKDF come from the germline V gene (reference sequence). CDR3 nucleotides: TGTGCCACCAGCACCGGCTTGGGAACTGAAGCTTTCTTT. It is translated as CATSTGLGTEAFF.

The gene calls are TRBV28 and TRBJ2-6; 7 nucleotides agree with TRBD2. The length of the CDR3 is 15 residues. J lost 0 bases, V lost 7 bases, and 3 bases had no gene match. Looked up from germline, CDR1 is MDHEN and CDR2 is SYDVKM. CDR3 protein: CASTSGGSGANVLTF. The DNA for the CDR3 is TGTGCCAGCACCTCGGGGGGCTCTGGGGCCAACGTCCTGACTTTC.

The chain links TRBV4-1 to TRBJ2-7; 9 bases are a match to TRBD1. The CDR3 has 16 residues. Germline CDR1 is MGHRA and CDR2 is YSYEKL. Trimming at V came to 0 bases and at J to 5 bases, leaving 8 bases not matched to a gene. CDR3 protein: CASSQDPTGGFNEQYF. CDR3 nucleotides: TGCGCCAGCAGCCAAGATCCGACAGGGGGATTCAACGAGCAGTACTTC.

The gene calls are TRBV7-3 and TRBJ2-2, with D tentatively TRBD1 (5 bases). V lost 3 bases to trimming and J lost 7 bases, with 9 bases between them. The CDR3 totals 13 residues. The germline V gene encodes CDR1 SGHTA and CDR2 FQGTGA. CDR3 DNA sequence: TGTGCCAGCAGCTTCCAGGGTGGCGGGGAGCTGTTTTTT. Protein product: CASSFQGGGELFF.

This CDR3 is CASSLSDSRRSYEQYF. The CDR3 region has the DNA TGTGCCAGCAGCTTATCAGACTCAAGACGGAGCTACGAGCAGTACTTC. The V call is TRBV7-9, the J call TRBJ2-7; D gene unclear. Trimming took off 2 bases at V and 3 bases at J, with 17 bases between the two ends. This CDR3 is built from 16 residues. Looked up from germline, CDR1 is SEHNR and CDR2 is FQNEAQ (reference sequence).

J is TRBJ2-7 and V is TRBV5-1; 8 nucleotides agree with TRBD1. CDR3 size: 14 residues. Trimming cost V 4 bases and J 2 bases; bases outside gene matches: 5. Looked up from germline, CDR1 is SGHRS and CDR2 is YFSETQ. CDR3 in amino acids: CASSGTGEAYEQYF. In DNA, the CDR3 is TGCGCCAGCAGCGGGACAGGTGAGGCCTACGAGCAGTACTTC. Based on the CDR3 plus reference TRBV5-1 and TRBJ2-7, the full variable domain is KAGVTQTPRYLIKTRGQQVTLSCSPISGHRSVSWYQQTPGQGLQFLFEYFSETQRNKGNFPGRFSGRQFSNSRSEMNVSTLELGDSALYLCASSGTGEAYEQYFGPGTRLTVT.

This clone was seen more than once but under ten times. The V and J genes are TRBV7-2 and TRBJ1-2; possibly TRBD1 for D (5 bases). CDR3 length: 15 amino acids. Trimming took 5 bases from V and 1 from J, leaving 14 bases between them. Germline loops: CDR1 SGHTA, CDR2 FQGNSA. CDR3 DNA sequence: TGTGCCAGCAGCGTAGGGACTAACCTTAACTATGGCTACACCTTC. Amino acid sequence: CASSVGTNLNYGYTF. Looking up the rest from reference TRBV7-2 and TRBJ1-2 gives the full variable domain: GAGVSQSPSNKVTEKGKDVELRCDPISGHTALYWYRQSLGQGLEFLIYFQGNSAPDKSGLPSDRFSAERTGGSVSTLTIQRTQQEDSAVYLCASSVGTNLNYGYTFGSGTRLTVV.

This sequence joins TRBV5-1 and TRBJ1-3; D gene ambiguous. The CDR3 spans 15 residues. Germline V lookup: CDR1 SGHRS, CDR2 YFSETQ. With 2 bases removed from V and 0 bases from J, the gap between germline ends came to 9 bases. CDR3 amino acids: CASSFGSNSGNTIYF. As DNA, the CDR3 is TGCGCCAGCAGCTTCGGGTCAAACTCTGGAAACACCATATATTTT.

CDR3 DNA sequence: TGTGCCAGCAGTGGTAGCGGGGGCTCCTACAATGAGCAGTTCTTC. Translation: CASSGSGGSYNEQFF. The V and J genes are TRBV28 and TRBJ2-1; 9 positions match TRBD2. V lost 5 bases and J lost 0; bases outside the gene matches: 2. Germline V gives CDR1 MDHEN, CDR2 SYDVKM. This CDR3 comprises 15 residues.